This entry features one TCR beta chain sequence. Its antigen is still unknown. Per-nucleotide qualities are absent, and no much larger clonotype sits a single base away. This entry belongs to a study of blood T cells in healthy people across ages (dated by TCRdb to about 2015). Turning to the overall study: In model experiments, template switching captured roughly one uniquely barcoded TCR beta cDNA molecule for every two T cells. Four age groups were formed from the donors: young (average 16 years), middle-aged (around 41), aged (approximately 60) and long-lived (roughly 88). The study analyzed two additional independent replicas of 1 million unique cDNA reads from the same blood draw for two donors, one aged 18 to 29 and one aged 80 or older. To avoid experimental bias, donors of different ages were spread randomly across the sequencing lanes. The study measured age-related changes in TCR beta repertoire diversity using deep sequencing normalized with unique cDNA molecular identifiers. The investigation overall reported the following: Because donor CMV infection status was unknown, age-related changes in expanded clonotypes were potentially confounded. As age increased, observed TCR beta diversity per million T cells dropped in a roughly linear way, and a significant reduction was already evident by age 40. Estimates of total diversity based on one million sequenced T cells were considered lower bounds and underestimates. The long-lived group showed more naive CD4+ T cells, fewer expanded clones and increased TCR diversity than the aged group, suggesting age selection. There was a strong correlation between observed TCR beta diversity and the percentage of naive T cells measured by flow cytometry. Since profiling was done on bulk unsorted PBMCs, naive and antigen-experienced compartments could not be conclusively compared.

The donors were a few dozen Caucasian individuals from Russia, aged roughly 6 to 100 years, who were systemically healthy. Each donor gave about 11 milliliters of peripheral blood, drawn into EDTA-treated Vacutainer tubes. Ficoll-Paque density-gradient centrifugation was used to isolate PBMCs, with at least 7 million per sample. Total RNA was extracted from PBMCs with Trizol reagent, with at least 6 micrograms obtained per sample. The percentages of naive CD45RAhigh/CD27high T cells were determined by flow cytometry on a PBMC aliquot from every donor. The CDR3 sequence holds 15 residues, the cysteine and phenylalanine included. Here the CDR3 DNA is all that survives: 45 bases in frame from base 1. Based on the germline V gene, the CDR1 and CDR2 sequences are SGHTA and FQGNSA. A distance of 15 bases separates the germline ends of V and J, which lose 6 bases and 3 bases respectively. Library prep was done by 5' RACE. Sequencing instrument: Illumina HiSeq 2500. A second 7 to 11 cycle PCR used a sample-barcoded 5' primer and a J-beta primer mix. A template-switch 5' adaptor carrying 12 random nucleotides introduced a unique molecular identifier onto each TCR beta cDNA molecule. Each sample yielded at least 2.5 million CDR3-containing paired-end reads. The Mint cDNA synthesis kit, primed by a TRBC-specific oligonucleotide, was used to synthesize first-strand cDNA from all RNA. Following uracil-DNA glycosylase treatment, a first 18-cycle PCR with universal primers M1SS and BC2_uni_R was performed on all cDNA. The authors processed their data as follows. For normalization, 1 million high-quality reads were randomly selected from each sample, with every read carrying a distinct molecular identifier. Reads sharing molecular identifiers were discarded rather than binned into consensus sequences. MiTCR, set to a Q25 quality threshold and the strictest error-elimination algorithm, was used for CDR3 identification, clonotype clustering and error correction. A nonparametric unseen species model with Euler transformation was used to estimate lower-bound total TCR beta diversity. Using fastp at Q25 and MiXCR, TCRdb reprocessed the public reads and kept productive beta chains. Records with the same CDR3 protein are collapsed into one entry carrying the most frequent genes and DNA. TCRdb's processing, not the authors', yielded these V and J calls. The sample table shows about 770,000 distinct CDR3 sequences, and around 45% are seen once. The ten largest clones capture around 21% of the sample.

The rearrangement combines TRBV7-2 with TRBJ1-5; confidence is insufficient to name the D gene. The source of this sequence is a man aged 60 to 75 in good health. The sample taken for sequencing was blood. The bases are TGTGCCAGCAGTCTAGTCGACCTGGACAATCAGCCCCAGCATTTT. This encodes CASSLVDLDNQPQHF.